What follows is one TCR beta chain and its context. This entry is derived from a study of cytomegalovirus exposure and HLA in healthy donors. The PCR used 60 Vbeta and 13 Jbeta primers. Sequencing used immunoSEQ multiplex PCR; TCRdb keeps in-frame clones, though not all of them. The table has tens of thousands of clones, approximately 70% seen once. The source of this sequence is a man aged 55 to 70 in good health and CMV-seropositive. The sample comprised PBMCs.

The CDR3 loop is CASSRVGQSYNSPLHF. The CDR3 DNA reads TGCGCCAGCAGCCGAGTTGGACAGTCCTATAATTCACCCCTCCACTTT. J is TRBJ1-6 and V is TRBV4-1; maybe TRBD1 (6 bases). V lost 4 bases, J lost 1 base, and 11 bases lay in between. The CDR3 has 16 amino acids. In germline, CDR1 is MGHRA, CDR2 YSYEKL.